A selection of T cell receptor beta chains follows, all from one sample in a study of cytomegalovirus exposure and HLA in healthy donors. Some clones are missing from TCRdb's copy, which holds only in-frame ones; the method was immunoSEQ multiplex PCR. Its table lists around 200,000 clones. The sample was PBMCs. These receptors all stem from a woman between 18 and 29 years old in good health and CMV-seropositive. CDR3s include the opening cysteine and the closing phenylalanine or tryptophan. A D gene is named only where the DNA matches it firmly.

v_gene: TRBV7-2
j_gene: TRBJ1-2
len: 16
d_gene: TRBD1
CDR3nt: TGTGCCAGCAGCTATAGCGGGACAGGGGGGCTCTATGGCTACACCTTC
CDR3aa: CASSYSGTGGLYGYTF

v_gene: TRBV30
j_gene: TRBJ1-2
len: 17
d_gene: TRBD1
CDR3nt: TGTGCCTGGAGTGAAAGACCTCCGGGACAGTGGGCCTATGGCTACACCTTC
CDR3aa: CAWSERPPGQWAYGYTF

v_gene: TRBV7-9
j_gene: TRBJ1-2
len: 18
d_gene: -
CDR3nt: TGTGCCAGCAGCACTCTGCAGAGTGTCGAACTATCCTTTTCTGGCTACACCTTC
CDR3aa: CASSTLQSVELSFSGYTF

v_gene: TRBV5-6
j_gene: TRBJ2-1
len: 13
d_gene: TRBD2
CDR3nt: TGTGCCGTCGGCGGGAGTCCATACAATGAGCAGTTCTTC
CDR3aa: CAVGGSPYNEQFF

v_gene: TRBV5-4
j_gene: TRBJ2-7
len: 15
d_gene: TRBD2
CDR3nt: TGTGCCAGCAGCTACCCGGGTGCCTCCGGGGGGGAGCAGTACTTC
CDR3aa: CASSYPGASGGEQYF

v_gene: TRBV27
j_gene: TRBJ2-3
len: 17
d_gene: TRBD2
CDR3nt: TGTGCCAGCAGTCCTGGACTAGCGGGGGCTAGCACAGATACGCAGTATTTT
CDR3aa: CASSPGLAGASTDTQYF

v_gene: TRBV6-6
j_gene: TRBJ2-3
len: 16
d_gene: TRBD1
CDR3nt: TGTGCCAGCAGTTACTCACAGGGGGGCAGCACAGATACGCAGTATTTT
CDR3aa: CASSYSQGGSTDTQYF

v_gene: TRBV4-1
j_gene: TRBJ2-7
len: 16
d_gene: TRBD1
CDR3nt: TGCGCCAGCAGCCAAGACCCCACAGGGGCCGTTGACGAGCAGTACTTC
CDR3aa: CASSQDPTGAVDEQYF

v_gene: TRBV2
j_gene: TRBJ1-1
len: 14
d_gene: -
CDR3nt: TGTGCCAGCAGTGACTCTGCAGGGCTCACTGAAGCTTTCTTT
CDR3aa: CASSDSAGLTEAFF

v_gene: TRBV18
j_gene: TRBJ2-7
len: 16
d_gene: TRBD1
CDR3nt: TGTGCCAGCTCACCCGGGAGCGGGACAGGGACCCACGAGCAGTACTTC
CDR3aa: CASSPGSGTGTHEQYF

v_gene: TRBV19
j_gene: TRBJ2-5
len: 13
d_gene: TRBD2
CDR3nt: TGTGCCAGTAGTAAAGGGAGGGGAGAGACCCAGTACTTC
CDR3aa: CASSKGRGETQYF